The rows below give T cell receptor beta chains drawn from one sample of a study of tumor-infiltrating lymphocytes in primary liver carcinoma. TCRdb re-called the multiplex PCR reads with MiXCR, one entry per CDR3 protein. The sample lists 200,000 or so distinct CDR3 sequences, around three fifths occurring once. What was sequenced was peripheral blood. The receptors originated from a woman in her fifties or sixties with primary liver carcinoma and hepatitis B virus infection. CDR3s include the opening cysteine and the closing phenylalanine or tryptophan. Each record gives: J gene, clone size, D gene, CDR3 length, V gene, CDR3 protein, CDR3 DNA. D genes are given only for firm matches. Not all rows give a size; the values are once, few, many and, for expanded clones, a class.

>TRBJ2-7|-|-|12|TRBV2
CASSEQAYEQYF
TGTGCCAGCAGTGAACAGGCCTACGAGCAGTACTTC
>TRBJ1-2|once|TRBD1|16|TRBV4-1
CASNQEEGARGYGYTF
TGCGCCAGCAACCAAGAGGAGGGGGCGCGCGGCTATGGCTACACCTTC
>TRBJ2-1|-|-|13|TRBV4-2
CTSSQLGGGEQFF
TGTACCAGCAGCCAGTTAGGAGGTGGTGAGCAGTTCTTC
>TRBJ2-3|-|-|13|TRBV30
CALIGGPTDTQYF
TGTGCCTTGATAGGGGGACCAACAGATACGCAGTATTTT
>TRBJ1-1|-|TRBD1|14|TRBV25-1
CTGTGTVTNTEAFF
TGTACCGGCACAGGGACAGTTACGAACACTGAAGCTTTCTTT
>TRBJ2-3|-|TRBD2|15|TRBV12-3/TRBV12-4
CATVLAGVGTDMQYF
TGTGCCACTGTGCTAGCGGGAGTTGGCACAGATATGCAGTATTTT
>TRBJ2-1|-|TRBD2|16|TRBV9
CASSVTGTSGVNEQFF
TGTGCCAGCAGCGTAACCGGAACTAGCGGAGTCAATGAGCAGTTCTTC
>TRBJ2-7|once|-|13|TRBV11-2
CVSSLLGIYEQYF
TGTGTCAGCAGTCTTCTGGGTATCTACGAGCAGTACTTC
>TRBJ2-3|-|-|15|TRBV11-2
CVSSSQLGSTDTQYF
TGTGTCAGCAGCTCCCAATTGGGGTCCACAGATACGCAGTATTTT
>TRBJ2-1|-|TRBD2|13|TRBV10-3
CAIRREGNNEQFF
TGTGCCATCCGTCGGGAGGGTAACAATGAGCAGTTCTTC
>TRBJ2-1|-|TRBD2|18|TRBV4-1
CTSRLGLAAVRSYNEQFF
TGCACCAGCAGGCTAGGACTAGCGGCAGTCCGTTCCTACAATGAGCAGTTCTTC
>TRBJ2-7|-|-|14|TRBV7-8
CASSSLWPGYEQYF
TGTGCCAGCAGCTCTCTCTGGCCCGGTTACGAGCAGTACTTC
>TRBJ1-2|-|TRBD1|15|TRBV7-2
CASSAQGAGSNGYTF
TGTGCCAGCAGCGCACAGGGGGCGGGTTCCAATGGCTACACCTTC
>TRBJ2-7|-|-|11|TRBV6-2/TRBV6-3
CASTNGNKQYF
TGTGCCAGCACAAACGGGAACAAGCAGTACTTC
>TRBJ2-7|many|TRBD2|17|TRBV6-5
CASSYSKGLANSYEQYF
TGTGCCAGCAGTTACTCGAAGGGACTAGCAAACTCCTACGAGCAGTACTTC
>TRBJ1-1|-|-|13|TRBV11-2
CASSLGAATGAFF
TGCGCCAGCAGCTTAGGGGCAGCGACTGGAGCTTTCTTT
>TRBJ2-7|many|-|14|TRBV5-1
CASSLVVSVGEQYF
TGCGCCAGCAGCTTGGTAGTTTCAGTAGGCGAGCAGTACTTC
>TRBJ1-1|-|TRBD1|15|TRBV11-2
CASILARTGGHEDFF
TGTGCCAGCATCTTAGCTAGGACAGGGGGTCACGAAGATTTCTTT
>TRBJ2-2|-|TRBD2|16|TRBV11-2
CASSLRREGSTGELCF
TGTGCCAGCAGCTTACGGCGGGAGGGTAGCACCGGGGAACTGTGTTTT
>TRBJ1-1|-|-|17|TRBV11-3
CASSLDKIKVALGEAFF
TGTGCCAGCAGCTTAGATAAAATTAAGGTAGCGTTGGGTGAAGCTTTCTTC
>TRBJ2-1|-|TRBD2|15|TRBV4-2
CASSPSRTSSNEQFF
TGTGCCAGCAGCCCTTCCAGGACTAGCAGCAATGAGCAGTTCTTC
>TRBJ2-7|-|-|15|TRBV5-6
CTSSSVTGISYGQYF
TGTACCAGCAGCTCCGTTACTGGAATCTCCTACGGGCAGTACTTC
>TRBJ2-5|-|-|14|TRBV5-5
CASSLTRFQETQYF
TGTGCCAGCAGCTTGACTCGGTTTCAGGAGACCCAGTACTTC
>TRBJ2-1|-|-|16|TRBV28
CASMLASRVRGNEQFF
TGTGCCAGCATGCTGGCTAGTCGGGTTCGGGGCAATGAGCAGTTCTTC
>TRBJ1-6|-|TRBD1|16|TRBV18
CASSLYTGGDNSPLHF
TGTGCCAGCTCACTCTACACAGGGGGGGATAATTCACCCCTCCACTTT
>TRBJ2-6|-|-|18|TRBV11-2
CAGSLAGQGSPGANVLTF
TGCGCCGGCAGCTTAGCGGGACAGGGTAGCCCTGGGGCCAACGTCCTGACTTTC
>TRBJ2-3|-|-|14|TRBV28
CASSLPGNPDTQYF
TGTGCCAGCAGTTTACCGGGGAACCCAGATACGCAGTATTTT
>TRBJ2-1|-|-|14|TRBV12-3/TRBV12-4
CASRSARVYNEQFF
TGTGCCAGCAGGAGCGCGAGGGTATACAATGAGCAGTTCTTC
>TRBJ2-7|once|TRBD1|18|TRBV5-1
CASSFRVYSGTGGYEQCF
TGCGCCAGCAGCTTCAGGGTTTATTCCGGGACAGGGGGCTACGAGCAGTGCTTC
>TRBJ2-3|many|TRBD1|16|TRBV7-8
CASSRTGTGGAYTQYF
TGTGCCAGCAGCCGAACCGGGACAGGGGGCGCGTATACGCAGTATTTT
>TRBJ2-2|-|-|14|TRBV6-1
CTSSDLFLRGELFF
TGTACCAGCAGTGATCTGTTCTTGAGGGGGGAGCTGTTTTTT
>TRBJ1-2|many|-|13|TRBV12-3/TRBV12-4
CASREDVNYGYTF
TGTGCCAGCAGGGAGGATGTGAACTATGGCTACACCTTC
>TRBJ1-1|-|TRBD1|15|TRBV29-1
CSVRISGGGSTEAFF
TGCAGCGTTCGGATATCAGGGGGGGGGAGCACTGAAGCTTTCTTT
>TRBJ2-1|-|-|15|TRBV28
CATISGRVGTNEQFF
TGTGCCACCATTTCGGGCAGGGTAGGGACCAATGAGCAGTTCTTC
>TRBJ1-1|-|-|14|TRBV28
CASRLGGRHTEAFF
TGTGCCAGCAGGTTGGGGGGGCGGCACACTGAAGCTTTCTTT
>TRBJ2-1|-|TRBD2|14|TRBV11-2
CASGLEPGLAGQFF
TGTGCTAGCGGCTTAGAACCGGGGCTAGCGGGACAGTTCTTC
>TRBJ2-7|-|-|15|TRBV19
CASSRVAESSYEQYF
TGTGCCAGTAGTCGCGTAGCGGAGAGCTCCTACGAGCAGTACTTC
>TRBJ2-7|few|-|15|TRBV5-1
CASSFAGQASKEQYF
TGCGCCAGCAGCTTTGCCGGACAAGCATCTAAAGAGCAGTACTTC
>TRBJ2-1|many|TRBD2|16|TRBV6-5
CASSSAGTSGRDEQFF
TGTGCCAGCAGTTCCGCGGGGACTAGCGGGAGGGATGAGCAGTTCTTC
>TRBJ2-7|-|TRBD1|15|TRBV4-1
CASSRAGTAPYEQYF
TGCGCCAGCAGCCGCGCCGGGACAGCCCCCTACGAGCAGTACTTC
>TRBJ1-4|many|-|16|TRBV10-1
CASSDFPDRPYEKLFF
TGCGCCAGCAGTGACTTCCCTGACAGGCCTTATGAAAAACTGTTTTTT
>TRBJ1-4|many|TRBD1|14|TRBV30
CAWSPGTGEEKLFF
TGTGCCTGGAGTCCAGGGACAGGGGAAGAAAAACTGTTTTTT
>TRBJ2-1|medium-sized|TRBD1|14|TRBV29-1
CSGRTGRPYNEQFF
TGCAGCGGGAGGACAGGGCGACCCTACAATGAGCAGTTCTTC
>TRBJ2-1|-|-|17|TRBV4-1
CVSSHSTQAAKYNEQFF
TGCGTCAGCAGCCATTCGACCCAGGCAGCAAAGTACAATGAGCAGTTCTTC
>TRBJ2-4|few|-|17|TRBV12-3/TRBV12-4
CASTLETLAKMRNIRYF
TGTGCCAGCACCCTCGAAACTCTAGCGAAAATGAGAAACATTCGGTACTTC
>TRBJ2-3|-|-|14|TRBV28
CASSNRVLTDTQYF
TGTGCCAGCAGTAACAGGGTTCTCACGGATACGCAGTATTTT
>TRBJ2-3|-|TRBD2|17|TRBV12-3/TRBV12-4
CASSSPVTGGQADTQYF
TGTGCCAGCAGTAGCCCGGTTACGGGAGGGCAAGCAGATACGCAGTATTTT
>TRBJ2-2|-|-|14|TRBV6-2/TRBV6-3
CASSFSPSIGELFF
TGTGCCAGCAGTTTTAGTCCCAGCATCGGGGAGCTGTTTTTT
>TRBJ2-7|-|-|15|TRBV7-8
CASSLGAGTGYEQYF
TGTGCCAGCAGCTTAGGGGCGGGAACCGGGTACGAGCAGTACTTC
>TRBJ2-6|many|-|16|TRBV6-1
CASANPAGSGANVLTF
TGTGCCAGCGCCAACCCAGCGGGCTCTGGGGCCAACGTCCTGACTTTC
>TRBJ2-7|many|TRBD1|15|TRBV6-2/TRBV6-3
CASRRGGTGVREQYF
TGTGCCAGCAGGAGAGGGGGGACAGGGGTTCGCGAGCAGTACTTC